This T cell receptor beta chain was sequenced in a study of T cell repertoires in cytomegalovirus infection (dated by TCRdb to about 2019). Looking at the study overall: Donor HLA type was relevant to the analysis, as public TCR beta signatures indicated carriage of CMV infection together with the matching HLA type. The full study reports these points: The ex vivo response was dominated by HLA-C-restricted CMV-specific TCR beta clonotypes, and the single most frequent clonotype in two of eight donors was supplied by these HLA-C-restricted clonotypes. Carriers of CMV infection plus the relevant HLA type were discriminated by the cumulative frequency of public TCR beta family members in the study cohort and in an independent approximately 360-donor cohort.

From the germline V gene, CDR1 is SNHLY and CDR2 is FYNNEI. The CDR3 goes from the cysteine to the phenylalanine over 15 residues. Just CDR3 DNA is preserved here, 45 bases in frame from base 1. V has 6 bases trimmed and J has 4 bases trimmed; junction bases matching no gene number 11. This clonotype was observed a few times. The antigen this receptor binds is unknown. Per-nucleotide qualities are absent, and no much larger clonotype sits a single base away. The sample was run on an Illumina HiSeq 1500. TCRdb redid the processing of the public reads, applying fastp at Q25 and MiXCR, and retained in-frame beta chains. CDR3 protein sequences are deduplicated, and each keeps its most common genes and DNA. The sample includes 200,000 to 250,000 distinct CDR3 sequences, with around 6.6% observed a single time. The ten largest clones capture 5.5% to 6.5% of the sample.

The sequence derives from a human donor in good health (CMV status not recorded). Some clones in this sample may be carry-over from other donors' samples. Sequencing was performed on PBMCs. This sequence uses TRBV2 and TRBJ1-2; a stretch of 7 junction bases matches TRBD1. DNA sequence: TGTGCCAGCAGCGAGGGACAGTCCCGGGGCTATGGCTACACCTTC. This encodes CASSEGQSRGYGYTF.